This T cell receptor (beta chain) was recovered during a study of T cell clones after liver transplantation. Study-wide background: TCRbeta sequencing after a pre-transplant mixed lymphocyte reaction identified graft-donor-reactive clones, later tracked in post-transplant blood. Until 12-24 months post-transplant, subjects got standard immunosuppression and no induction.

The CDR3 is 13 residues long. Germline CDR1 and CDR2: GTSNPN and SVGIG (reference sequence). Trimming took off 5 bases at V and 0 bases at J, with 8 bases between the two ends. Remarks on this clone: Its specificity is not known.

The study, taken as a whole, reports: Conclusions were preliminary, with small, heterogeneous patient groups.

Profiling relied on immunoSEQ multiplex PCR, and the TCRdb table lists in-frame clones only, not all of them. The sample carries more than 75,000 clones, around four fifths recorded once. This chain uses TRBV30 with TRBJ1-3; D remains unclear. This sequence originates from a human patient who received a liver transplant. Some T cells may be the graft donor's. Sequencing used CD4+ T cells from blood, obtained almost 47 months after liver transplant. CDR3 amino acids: CAWGVFSGNTIYF. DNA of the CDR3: TGTGCCTGGGGAGTCTTCTCTGGAAACACCATATATTTT.